The 11 T cell receptor beta chains below were found in one sample sequenced in a study of blood T cell repertoires in COVID-19. Profiled with immunoSEQ multiplex PCR; TCRdb holds only in-frame clones, not every one. The repertoire includes some 400,000 clones, 91% of them detected once, and around 0.94% sits in the top ten. Sequenced material: PBMCs or T cells enriched from blood (not recorded which). All receptors come from a middle-aged woman who had been exposed to COVID-19.

This clone appeared a single time. Here the CDR3 reads CASSLRTSGLRPTDTQYF. DNA of the CDR3: TGTGCCAGTAGTCTCCGGACTAGCGGGCTCAGGCCGACAGATACGCAGTATTTT. This chain connects TRBV19 to TRBJ2-3, with 11 bases fitting TRBD2. The J segment lost 3 bases and the V segment lost 5 bases, leaving 13 bases of the junction unmatched. Germline loops: CDR1 LNHDA, CDR2 SQIVND (reference sequence). This CDR3 is built from 18 residues. Combining the CDR3 with reference TRBV19 and TRBJ2-3 gives the whole variable domain DGGITQSPKYLFRKEGQNVTLSCEQNLNHDAMYWYRQDPGQGLRLIYYSQIVNDFQKGDIAEGYSVSREKKESFPLTVTSAQKNPTAFYLCASSLRTSGLRPTDTQYFGPGTRLTVL.

The chain carries TRBV2 and TRBJ1-1; TRBD1 aligns across 9 bases. Germline loops: CDR1 SNHLY, CDR2 FYNNEI. After removal of 7 bases from V and 4 bases from J, the junction contained 4 bases not matched to a gene. The CDR3 covers 13 residues. CDR3 in amino acids: CASTSDRGTEAFF. As DNA, the CDR3 is TGTGCCAGCACCTCGGACAGGGGCACTGAAGCTTTCTTT.

This chain uses TRBV5-4 with TRBJ2-7; D perhaps matches TRBD2 (5 bases). The CDR3 sequence is 15 residues long. Germline loops: CDR1 SGHNT, CDR2 YYREEE (reference sequence). Deletions cut 0 bases from V and 3 bases from J, with 13 bases between. The CDR3 region is CASSLASGGSYEQYF. Here the CDR3 DNA reads TGTGCCAGCAGCTTGGCCTCTGGAGGCAGCTACGAGCAGTACTTC. The full variable domain, completed using reference TRBV5-4 and TRBJ2-7, is ETGVTQSPTHLIKTRGQQVTLRCSSQSGHNTVSWYQQALGQGPQFIFQYYREEENGRGNFPPRFSGLQFPNYSSELNVNALELDDSALYLCASSLASGGSYEQYFGPGTRLTVT.

The rearrangement uses TRBV30 and TRBJ1-1, with D perhaps matching TRBD1 (5 bases). CDR3 length: 14 amino acids. V lost 3 bases to trimming and J lost 0 bases, with 11 bases between them. Germline V gene lookup returns CDR1 GTSNPN and CDR2 SVGIG (reference sequence). CDR3 residues: CAWRKTAMNTEAFF. CDR3 in DNA: TGTGCCTGGAGGAAGACAGCTATGAACACTGAAGCTTTCTTT.

The V and J genes are TRBV5-1 and TRBJ1-2; 10 nucleotides match TRBD1. Germline loops: CDR1 SGHRS, CDR2 YFSETQ. V dropped 3 bases and J dropped 8; count of bases not matched to a gene: 4. The CDR3 loop spans 13 amino acids. The CDR3 bases are TGCGCCAGCAGCTCCTGGACAGGGGGAGGCTACACCTTC. Translated: CASSSWTGGGYTF. The full variable domain, rest sourced from reference TRBV5-1 and TRBJ1-2, is KAGVTQTPRYLIKTRGQQVTLSCSPISGHRSVSWYQQTPGQGLQFLFEYFSETQRNKGNFPGRFSGRQFSNSRSEMNVSTLELGDSALYLCASSSWTGGGYTFGSGTRLTVV.

The V call is TRBV5-4, the J call TRBJ1-4, with 8 positions matching TRBD1. This CDR3 comprises 14 residues. Germline V CDR1 and CDR2: SGHNT, YYREEE (reference sequence). The V segment lost 5 bases and the J segment 7 bases; nucleotides outside the gene matches: 7. The CDR3 nucleotides read TGTGCCAGCAGGGCGGACAGGGCGGGTGAAAAACTGTTTTTT. This codes for CASRADRAGEKLFF.

The chain employs TRBV5-4 and TRBJ1-1; 8 nucleotides line up with TRBD1. Germline CDR1 and CDR2: SGHNT and YYREEE (reference sequence). CDR3 length: 15 amino acids. The ends lost 4 bases at V and 0 bases at J; junction bases unmatched: 5. The chain's CDR3 is CASSPRQGMNTEAFF. The CDR3 region has the DNA TGTGCCAGCAGCCCTAGACAGGGGATGAACACTGAAGCTTTCTTT.

V usage is TRBV19 and J usage is TRBJ1-5, with TRBD1 matching over 9 bases. The CDR3 is made up of 13 amino acids. CDR1 and CDR2 from the germline V gene are LNHDA and SQIVND (reference sequence). V was pared by 5 bases and J by 7 bases, with 3 bases of the junction left unmatched. CDR3 region: CASSWGQGQPQHF. The CDR3 DNA follows: TGTGCCAGTAGTTGGGGACAGGGCCAGCCCCAGCATTTT.

The CDR3 sequence: CASSQSGFAGASYGYTF. CDR3 DNA: TGTGCCAGCAGCCAATCGGGGTTTGCGGGGGCCAGCTATGGCTACACCTTC. This chain connects TRBV2 to TRBJ1-2; D is perhaps TRBD1 (6 bases). The CDR3 sequence is 17 residues long. Trimming pared 6 bases from V and 4 bases from J, leaving 24 bases between. CDR1 and CDR2 (germline): SNHLY, FYNNEI.

The V and J genes are TRBV6-5 and TRBJ1-1; 7 bases align to TRBD1. CDR1 and CDR2 from the germline V gene are MNHEY and SVGAGI. With V trimmed by 4 bases and J by 6 bases, 11 bases remained unmatched. The CDR3 contains 15 residues. The CDR3, as DNA: TGTGCCAGCAGTTTCCGACAGGGCCATCGACCTGAAGCTTTCTTT. The encoded protein is CASSFRQGHRPEAFF.

This chain links TRBV13 with TRBJ1-4; TRBD1 agrees at 11 bases. With V trimmed by 5 bases and J by 10 bases, 6 bases remained unmatched. The germline CDR1 and CDR2 sequences are PRHDT and FYEKMQ (reference sequence). The CDR3 length is 14 residues. CDR3 coding DNA: TGTGCCAGCAGCCCCGGGACAGGGGGACGAAAACTGTTTTTT. It codes for CASSPGTGGRKLFF.